Below, 25 T cell receptor beta chains from the same sample are listed, as sequenced in a study of cytomegalovirus exposure and HLA in healthy donors. PCR amplification relied on 60 Vbeta primers (plus 13 Jbeta primers). Method: immunoSEQ multiplex PCR; TCRdb's copy keeps in-frame clones and lacks some. The repertoire includes about 130,000 clones, around 80% of them detected once, and approximately 13% sits in the top ten. Sequencing used PBMCs. These receptors all stem from a woman in her sixties in good health and CMV-seropositive.

Only a few counts were recorded for this clone. The rearrangement joins TRBV9 to TRBJ1-1; D might be TRBD1 (6 bases). V lost 0 bases to trimming and J lost 1 base, with 19 bases between them. This CDR3 spans 18 amino acids. Per the germline V gene, CDR1 is SGDLS and CDR2 is YYNGEE. CDR3 nucleotides: TGTGCCAGCAGCGTAGCCGGTCGAGAGGACAGCGGGAACACTGAAGCTTTCTTT. Protein: CASSVAGREDSGNTEAFF.

This chain links TRBV7-8 with TRBJ1-2; 7 bases align to TRBD1. The ends lost 2 bases at V and 4 bases at J; junction bases unmatched: 7. The germline gives CDR1 SGHVS, CDR2 FQNEAQ. The CDR3 covers 15 residues. As DNA, the CDR3 is TGTGCCAGCAGCTTATATAGGGGGCAGGGCTATGGCTACACCTTC. This translates into CASSLYRGQGYGYTF.

The chain combines TRBV15 with TRBJ1-4; TRBD1 agrees at 7 bases. Germline values: CDR1 LNHNV, CDR2 YYDKDF (reference sequence). The CDR3 consists of 16 residues. Germline trimming cut 5 bases from V and 4 bases from J; bases unmatched to any gene: 10. DNA of the CDR3: TGTGCCACCAGCCTTCGGAGGGGGCCTGTTAATGAAAAACTGTTTTTT. Protein product: CATSLRRGPVNEKLFF.

The V and J genes are TRBV5-6 and TRBJ1-1, with D uncertain. The CDR3 covers 14 residues. Germline assignment: CDR1 SGHDT and CDR2 YYEEEE. The V and J ends lost 6 bases and 4 bases respectively, with 16 bases between them. This chain's CDR3 is CASKIIEEATEAFF. The DNA of the CDR3 is TGTGCCAGCAAGATTATAGAGGAGGCCACTGAAGCTTTCTTT.

The V gene is TRBV2, the J gene TRBJ1-6; 7 bases are shared with TRBD1. V lost 5 bases, J lost 12 bases, and 4 bases stayed unmatched. In germline, CDR1 is SNHLY, CDR2 FYNNEI. This CDR3 comprises 12 residues. In DNA form, the CDR3 reads TGTGCCAGCAGTAGACAGGGCAAACCCCTCCACTTT. Translating it yields CASSRQGKPLHF.

The genes are TRBV25-1 and TRBJ1-6; D not resolved. CDR3 length: 12 residues. From germline, CDR1 is MGHDK and CDR2 SYGVNS. Trimming shortened V by 6 bases and J by 7 bases, and 7 bases separated the two germline ends. The CDR3 spells CASRGENSPLHF. The DNA for the CDR3 is TGTGCCAGCAGGGGAGAGAATTCACCCCTCCACTTT.

The chain combines TRBV30 with TRBJ1-5; tentative D call: TRBD1 (5 bases). CDR1 and CDR2 from the germline V gene are GTSNPN and SVGIG (reference sequence). This CDR3 comprises 14 residues. The germline V and J ends were trimmed by 7 bases and 3 bases, with 16 bases remaining between them. CDR3 region: CASASRGFNQPQHF. In DNA, the CDR3 is TGTGCCTCCGCAAGCCGGGGGTTCAATCAGCCCCAGCATTTT.

The J gene is TRBJ2-1, the V gene TRBV15, with 9 bases lining up with TRBD2. CDR1 and CDR2 from the germline V gene are LNHNV and YYDKDF (reference sequence). V trimming: 6 bases; J trimming: 0 bases; junction bases outside the gene matches: 9. This CDR3 contains 17 residues. The CDR3 region has the DNA TGTGCCACCAGTCCGACTAGCGGACGAGGCTCCTACAATGAGCAGTTCTTC. Translating it yields CATSPTSGRGSYNEQFF.

The chain joins TRBV10-3 to TRBJ2-3; 9 nucleotides line up with TRBD2. With 7 bases clipped from V and 5 bases from J, the junction kept 7 bases outside the gene matches. The germline V gene encodes CDR1 ENHRY and CDR2 SYGVKD. CDR3 length: 14 residues. CDR3 loop: CAITSGSGGDTQYF. CDR3 DNA sequence: TGTGCCATCACTTCGGGTAGCGGGGGAGATACGCAGTATTTT.

The chain links TRBV28 to TRBJ1-5, with 10 bases matching TRBD1. Germline CDR1 reads MDHEN; CDR2 reads SYDVKM. The CDR3 extends over 15 amino acids. J gave up 5 bases and V 4 bases, and 5 bases lay outside the gene matches. The CDR3 DNA sequence: TGTGCCAGCAGTTCACCGGGACAGGGGCATCAGCCCCAGCATTTT. Its translation: CASSSPGQGHQPQHF.

The rearrangement joins TRBV7-9 to TRBJ1-4, with D uncertain. CDR1 is SEHNR and CDR2 is FQNEAQ in the germline V gene (reference sequence). The CDR3 totals 15 residues. The V and J ends lost 1 base and 2 bases respectively, with 8 bases between them. The CDR3 is CASSLVVGTNEKLFF. The CDR3 bases are TGTGCCAGCAGCTTAGTTGTCGGGACTAATGAAAAACTGTTTTTT.

This clone was recorded a few times. The V call is TRBV5-1, the J call TRBJ2-5; 9 bases match TRBD1. This CDR3 has 14 residues. The V and J ends lost 3 bases and 5 bases, in that order; junction bases with no gene match: 5. Germline CDR1 reads SGHRS; CDR2 reads YFSETQ. CDR3 bases: TGCGCCAGCAGCTCGGGACAGGGCAGCGAGACCCAGTACTTC. It yields the protein CASSSGQGSETQYF.

This clone was seen a single time. This chain joins TRBV19 and TRBJ2-7, with 13 bases aligning to TRBD2. Germline assignment: CDR1 LNHDA and CDR2 SQIVND (reference sequence). The CDR3 consists of 15 residues. Losses at the gene ends were 7 bases for V and 0 bases for J; bases not matched to a gene: 3. Written as DNA, the CDR3 is TGTGCCAGTACGGGACTAGCGGGAATCTCCTACGAGCAGTACTTC. It codes for CASTGLAGISYEQYF. Filled out from reference TRBV19 and TRBJ2-7, the complete variable domain reads DGGITQSPKYLFRKEGQNVTLSCEQNLNHDAMYWYRQDPGQGLRLIYYSQIVNDFQKGDIAEGYSVSREKKESFPLTVTSAQKNPTAFYLCASTGLAGISYEQYFGPGTRLTVT.

The chain recombines TRBV28 with TRBJ1-3, with D unclear. The CDR3 extends over 15 amino acids. From germline, CDR1 is MDHEN and CDR2 SYDVKM. V lost 1 base and J 0 bases, leaving 7 bases between the germline ends. This CDR3 reads CASSLSSGSGNTIYF. Here the CDR3 DNA reads TGTGCCAGCAGTTTATCGTCGGGCTCTGGAAACACCATATATTTT.

This chain links TRBV29-1 with TRBJ1-1; D is unclear. Trimming stripped 6 bases from V and 11 bases from J, with 16 bases between. CDR1 is SQVTM, CDR2 ANQGSEA, per germline. This CDR3 has 11 amino acids. The CDR3: CSVESLAEAFF. The CDR3 nucleotides read TGCAGCGTGGAGAGCCTTGCCGAGGCTTTCTTT.

CDR3 loop: CASSYLDRNYGYTF. The CDR3 DNA is TGTGCCAGCAGTTACTTAGACAGGAACTATGGCTACACCTTC. This chain joins TRBV6-5 and TRBJ1-2; TRBD1 is a possible D gene (6 bases). This CDR3 has 14 amino acids. The V gene lost 1 base and the J gene lost 2 bases, with 8 bases spanning the gap. Germline V gene sequence: CDR1 MNHEY, CDR2 SVGAGI.

The rearrangement links TRBV7-2 to TRBJ2-3; no clear D gene. Trimming removed 2 bases from V and 3 bases from J, with 15 bases in between. This CDR3 comprises 16 residues. Germline CDR1 is SGHTA and CDR2 is FQGNSA. As DNA, the CDR3 is TGTGCCAGCAGCTTATATCAGGCCCGCTCGACAGATACGCAGTATTTT. Translated, it gives CASSLYQARSTDTQYF.

The chain uses TRBV30 and TRBJ2-7, with D possibly matching TRBD1 (5 bases). The CDR3 loop spans 15 amino acids. Germline lookup yields CDR1 GTSNPN and CDR2 SVGIG (reference sequence). The V end was cut by 3 bases, the J end by 0 bases, with 15 bases between. The CDR3 here is CAWRRGHAISYEQYF. DNA of the CDR3: TGTGCCTGGAGGAGAGGACACGCTATCTCCTACGAGCAGTACTTC.

This clone was found once. The rearrangement joins TRBV11-2 to TRBJ2-7; TRBD2 is a possible D gene (5 bases). The germline V gene encodes CDR1 SGHAT and CDR2 FQNNGV. Trimming took off 1 base at V and 6 bases at J, with 19 bases between the two ends. This CDR3 is 16 amino acids long. The chain's CDR3 is CASSLGAAGGQVEQYF. CDR3 nucleotides: TGTGCCAGCAGCTTAGGGGCGGCGGGCGGTCAAGTCGAGCAGTACTTC.

This clone was recorded many times. The V gene is TRBV6-1, the J gene TRBJ1-6, with 7 bases lining up with TRBD1. CDR1 and CDR2 from the germline V gene are MNHNS and SASEGT. The CDR3 loop spans 15 amino acids. Trimming took 2 bases from V and 10 from J; bases not matched to a gene: 8. For the CDR3, the DNA is TGTGCCAGCAGTGAACCGGCAGGGGGAGAGTCACCCCTCCACTTT. Translating it yields CASSEPAGGESPLHF.

This sequence joins TRBV18 and TRBJ1-2; maybe TRBD1 (5 bases). Germline V gene data show CDR1 as KGHSH and CDR2 as LQKENI. This CDR3 spans 15 amino acids. Trimming took 2 bases from V and 6 from J, leaving 16 bases between them. The CDR3 nucleotides are TGTGCCAGCTCACCAGTAGGGCCCCAAGGGGATGGCTACACCTTC. It is translated as CASSPVGPQGDGYTF.

The V gene is TRBV6-6, the J gene TRBJ2-7; TRBD1 aligns across 11 bases. Germline CDR1 reads MNHNY; CDR2 reads SVGAGI (reference sequence). The CDR3 contains 15 residues. Unmatched junction bases numbered 5, after V lost 6 bases and J lost 1 base. DNA for the CDR3: TGTGCCAGCAGACTGGACAGGGGGCTGTCCTACGAGCAGTACTTC. This codes for CASRLDRGLSYEQYF.

V and J are TRBV29-1 and TRBJ2-7; D may be TRBD2 (6 bases). Trimming stripped 1 base from V and 5 bases from J, with 18 bases between. CDR1 and CDR2 (germline): SQVTM, ANQGSEA. The length of the CDR3 is 15 residues. For the CDR3, the DNA is TGCAGCGTTGAAGGGGGGAGAACGGGGGTTAACGAGCAGTACTTC. This gives the protein CSVEGGRTGVNEQYF.

The gene calls are TRBV25-1 and TRBJ1-1; 12 positions agree with TRBD1. The ends lost 2 bases at V and 7 bases at J; junction bases unmatched: 8. CDR3 length equals 16 residues. Germline V gene sequence: CDR1 MGHDK, CDR2 SYGVNS. The CDR3 protein is CASSEGGTGGNNEAFF. The CDR3 coding sequence is TGTGCCAGCAGTGAAGGAGGGACAGGGGGCAATAATGAAGCTTTCTTT.

V usage is TRBV7-9 and J usage is TRBJ1-5; D remains unclear. Trimming stripped 3 bases from V and 4 bases from J, with 7 bases between. The CDR3 consists of 13 residues. Germline-derived CDR1 and CDR2 are SEHNR and FQNEAQ (reference sequence). CDR3 DNA sequence: TGTGCCAGCAGCTTTTCCGGGAATCAGCCCCAGCATTTT. Its protein product is CASSFSGNQPQHF.